A selection of T cell receptor beta chains follows, all from one sample in a study of control samples from healthy donors and cancer patients. Some clones are missing from TCRdb's copy, which holds only in-frame ones; the method was immunoSEQ multiplex PCR. The sample comprises around 26,000 clones, roughly 80% of which are singletons, and about 23% rests with the top ten. Sequenced material: PBMCs. These receptors all stem from a man in his sixties with colorectal cancer. Each CDR3 is given with its conserved first and last residue. A D gene is named only where the DNA matches it firmly. For some rows the clone size is stated as once, few or many, or as a class when expanded; others skip it.

d_call: NA
cdr3_length: 12
j_call: TRBJ1-1
v_call: TRBV30
clone_size: NA
cdr3_nt: TGTGCCTGGACCAAGTTGGGGGGGCGAGCTTTCTTT
cdr3_aa: CAWTKLGGRAFF

d_call: NA
cdr3_length: 14
j_call: TRBJ1-1
v_call: TRBV19
clone_size: NA
cdr3_nt: TGTGCCAGTAGAACCCCGCGACAGAACACTGAAGCTTTCTTT
cdr3_aa: CASRTPRQNTEAFF

d_call: NA
cdr3_length: 13
j_call: TRBJ2-3
v_call: TRBV29-1
clone_size: NA
cdr3_nt: TGCAGCGTTGAAGTTAGGGTCACAGATACGCAGTATTTT
cdr3_aa: CSVEVRVTDTQYF

d_call: NA
cdr3_length: 14
j_call: TRBJ2-3
v_call: TRBV7-2
clone_size: NA
cdr3_nt: TGTGCCAGCAGCTTAGCGGTAAAAACAGATACGCAGTATTTT
cdr3_aa: CASSLAVKTDTQYF

d_call: NA
cdr3_length: 13
j_call: TRBJ2-5
v_call: TRBV6-5
clone_size: NA
cdr3_nt: TGTGCCAGCAATAATCCTCATCAAGAGACCCAGTACTTC
cdr3_aa: CASNNPHQETQYF

d_call: NA
cdr3_length: 14
j_call: TRBJ1-1
v_call: TRBV11-2
clone_size: NA
cdr3_nt: TGTGCCAGCAGCTTAGTTCGAGGGCGCACTGAAGCTTTCTTT
cdr3_aa: CASSLVRGRTEAFF

d_call: NA
cdr3_length: 14
j_call: TRBJ1-1
v_call: TRBV11-3
clone_size: NA
cdr3_nt: TGTGCCAGCAGCTTACAGGGTATGAACACTGAAGCTTTCTTT
cdr3_aa: CASSLQGMNTEAFF

d_call: NA
cdr3_length: 12
j_call: TRBJ1-2
v_call: TRBV7-9
clone_size: NA
cdr3_nt: TGTGCCAGCAGTACGCCTAACTATGGCTACACCTTC
cdr3_aa: CASSTPNYGYTF

d_call: NA
cdr3_length: 13
j_call: TRBJ2-5
v_call: TRBV5-5
clone_size: NA
cdr3_nt: TGTGCCAGCAGCGGTGACAGCCAAGAGACCCAGTACTTC
cdr3_aa: CASSGDSQETQYF

d_call: NA
cdr3_length: 14
j_call: TRBJ1-2
v_call: TRBV23-1
clone_size: NA
cdr3_nt: TGCGCCAGCAGTCAAGGGGATCCTTTCTCGGGCTACACCTTC
cdr3_aa: CASSQGDPFSGYTF

d_call: NA
cdr3_length: 16
j_call: TRBJ2-2
v_call: TRBV18
clone_size: NA
cdr3_nt: TGTGCCAGCTCACCGGTACAGGGAATTGGCACCGGGGAGCTGTTTTTT
cdr3_aa: CASSPVQGIGTGELFF

d_call: TRBD2
cdr3_length: 18
j_call: TRBJ2-2
v_call: TRBV5-1
clone_size: NA
cdr3_nt: TGCGCCAGCAGCTTGACATCGGGACTAGCGGATAACACCGGGGAGCTGTTTTTT
cdr3_aa: CASSLTSGLADNTGELFF

d_call: NA
cdr3_length: 13
j_call: TRBJ2-5
v_call: TRBV7-2
clone_size: NA
cdr3_nt: TGTGCCAGCAGCTTATCGCAGGGTGAGACCCAGTACTTC
cdr3_aa: CASSLSQGETQYF

d_call: NA
cdr3_length: 14
j_call: TRBJ2-3
v_call: TRBV5-1
clone_size: NA
cdr3_nt: TGCGCCAGTCAGACAGTTTTAGCGGCAGATACGCAGTATTTT
cdr3_aa: CASQTVLAADTQYF

d_call: TRBD1
cdr3_length: 18
j_call: TRBJ2-7
v_call: TRBV15
clone_size: NA
cdr3_nt: TGTGCCACCAGCAGGATCCGGGGACAGGGCATCCCCTACTACGAGCAGTACTTC
cdr3_aa: CATSRIRGQGIPYYEQYF

d_call: NA
cdr3_length: 16
j_call: TRBJ2-3
v_call: TRBV6-2/TRBV6-3
clone_size: NA
cdr3_nt: TGTGCCAGCAGTTACGACCCGCTCCTAAACACAGATACGCAGTATTTT
cdr3_aa: CASSYDPLLNTDTQYF

d_call: TRBD2
cdr3_length: 15
j_call: TRBJ2-1
v_call: TRBV5-5
clone_size: NA
cdr3_nt: TGTGCCGGTGAACTAGCGGGTGCATCCTACAATGAGCAGTTCTTC
cdr3_aa: CAGELAGASYNEQFF

d_call: TRBD1
cdr3_length: 15
j_call: TRBJ2-2
v_call: TRBV10-1
clone_size: NA
cdr3_nt: TGCGCCAGCAGTGCTTCAGGGGGCAACACCGGGGAGCTGTTTTTT
cdr3_aa: CASSASGGNTGELFF

d_call: TRBD2
cdr3_length: 17
j_call: TRBJ2-1
v_call: TRBV3-1/TRBV3-2
clone_size: once
cdr3_nt: TGTGCCAGCAGCCGGACTAGCGGGGGGGCCTTTCGCAATGAGCAGTTCTTC
cdr3_aa: CASSRTSGGAFRNEQFF

d_call: NA
cdr3_length: 15
j_call: TRBJ2-7
v_call: TRBV2
clone_size: few
cdr3_nt: TGTGCCAGCAGTGAAGAAGGTGGGGGCGCCTACGAGCAGTACTTC
cdr3_aa: CASSEEGGGAYEQYF

d_call: NA
cdr3_length: 13
j_call: TRBJ1-2
v_call: TRBV12-3/TRBV12-4
clone_size: NA
cdr3_nt: TGTGCCAGCAGTTCACAGGGAAGGGGTGGCTACACCTTC
cdr3_aa: CASSSQGRGGYTF

d_call: NA
cdr3_length: 13
j_call: TRBJ1-6
v_call: TRBV2
clone_size: NA
cdr3_nt: TGTGCCAGCAGTGCGGCCCCCCGTGCGGCCCTCCACTTT
cdr3_aa: CASSAAPRAALHF

d_call: TRBD1
cdr3_length: 14
j_call: TRBJ1-2
v_call: TRBV27
clone_size: NA
cdr3_nt: TGTGCCAGCAGTTTAAGGGGACAGAGCTATGGCTACACCTTC
cdr3_aa: CASSLRGQSYGYTF

d_call: NA
cdr3_length: 13
j_call: TRBJ1-1
v_call: TRBV2
clone_size: NA
cdr3_nt: TGTGCCACCGTCCCCCCGGGAGGGACTGAAGCTTTCTTT
cdr3_aa: CATVPPGGTEAFF

d_call: NA
cdr3_length: 16
j_call: TRBJ1-5
v_call: TRBV5-4
clone_size: NA
cdr3_nt: TGTGCCACCCACCTTGGGGGGGGAGGCGGCAATCAGCCCCAGCATTTT
cdr3_aa: CATHLGGGGGNQPQHF

d_call: NA
cdr3_length: 12
j_call: TRBJ1-1
v_call: TRBV5-1
clone_size: NA
cdr3_nt: TGCGCCAGCAGAGAGGGCGAGGGTGAAGCTTTCTTT
cdr3_aa: CASREGEGEAFF

d_call: NA
cdr3_length: 14
j_call: TRBJ1-4
v_call: TRBV3-1/TRBV3-2
clone_size: NA
cdr3_nt: TGTGCCAGCAGCCAGGGGCCGACGAATGAAAAACTGTTTTTT
cdr3_aa: CASSQGPTNEKLFF

d_call: NA
cdr3_length: 11
j_call: TRBJ1-2
v_call: TRBV6-5
clone_size: NA
cdr3_nt: TGTGCCAGCAGTTCGGGGCTTGGCTACACCTTC
cdr3_aa: CASSSGLGYTF

d_call: TRBD1
cdr3_length: 13
j_call: TRBJ2-4
v_call: TRBV29-1
clone_size: NA
cdr3_nt: TGCAGCACGATAAAAGGGGGCGGAAACATTCAGTACTTC
cdr3_aa: CSTIKGGGNIQYF

d_call: NA
cdr3_length: 17
j_call: TRBJ2-2
v_call: TRBV4-1
clone_size: NA
cdr3_nt: TGCGCCAGCAGCCCAGGCGGCCCCAGAGGCGGCACCGGGGAGCTGTTTTTT
cdr3_aa: CASSPGGPRGGTGELFF

d_call: NA
cdr3_length: 17
j_call: TRBJ1-5
v_call: TRBV6-4
clone_size: once
cdr3_nt: TGTGCCAGCAGTGGACGGGAGCGGGGTGTTGGCAATCAGCCCCAGCATTTT
cdr3_aa: CASSGRERGVGNQPQHF

d_call: NA
cdr3_length: 17
j_call: TRBJ2-6
v_call: TRBV25-1
clone_size: once
cdr3_nt: TGTGCCAGCAGTGAAAGGACGGTACTCTCTGGGGCCAACGTCCTGACTTTC
cdr3_aa: CASSERTVLSGANVLTF

d_call: NA
cdr3_length: 15
j_call: TRBJ2-7
v_call: TRBV6-6
clone_size: NA
cdr3_nt: TGTGCCAGCAGTTCCTCGGGGGCTCTGTTCTACGAGCAGTACTTC
cdr3_aa: CASSSSGALFYEQYF

d_call: TRBD2
cdr3_length: 16
j_call: TRBJ2-3
v_call: TRBV7-2
clone_size: NA
cdr3_nt: TGTGCCAGCAGCTTCGGTAGCGGGGACTCCACAGATACGCAGTATTTT
cdr3_aa: CASSFGSGDSTDTQYF

d_call: NA
cdr3_length: 14
j_call: TRBJ2-7
v_call: TRBV6-2/TRBV6-3
clone_size: once
cdr3_nt: TGTGCCAGCAGTTATAAGGTAGGGGTCAGCGAGCAGTACTTC
cdr3_aa: CASSYKVGVSEQYF

d_call: NA
cdr3_length: 16
j_call: TRBJ2-6
v_call: TRBV7-2
clone_size: NA
cdr3_nt: TGTGCCAGCAGCTTAGTCGGGGTGGTAGGGGCCAACGTCCTGACTTTC
cdr3_aa: CASSLVGVVGANVLTF

d_call: NA
cdr3_length: 15
j_call: TRBJ2-3
v_call: TRBV9
clone_size: few
cdr3_nt: TGTGCCAGCAGCGTAGCAACGGGGATCACAGATACGCAGTATTTT
cdr3_aa: CASSVATGITDTQYF

d_call: NA
cdr3_length: 13
j_call: TRBJ1-1
v_call: TRBV7-6
clone_size: NA
cdr3_nt: TGTGCCAGCAGCTCGGGACAGAACACTGAAGCTTTCTTT
cdr3_aa: CASSSGQNTEAFF

d_call: TRBD1
cdr3_length: 16
j_call: TRBJ2-1
v_call: TRBV5-1
clone_size: NA
cdr3_nt: TGCGCCAGCCGCCGCCGGGACAGATCCGAAGAAAATGAGCAGTTCTTC
cdr3_aa: CASRRRDRSEENEQFF

d_call: NA
cdr3_length: 16
j_call: TRBJ1-6
v_call: TRBV6-5
clone_size: NA
cdr3_nt: TGTGCCAGCAGTTACTCTGGACCGGGCCTCAAGTCACCCCTCCACTTT
cdr3_aa: CASSYSGPGLKSPLHF

d_call: NA
cdr3_length: 14
j_call: TRBJ2-1
v_call: TRBV4-1
clone_size: NA
cdr3_nt: TGCGCCAGCAGCCCTAGGTGGGACGACAATGAGCAGTTCTTC
cdr3_aa: CASSPRWDDNEQFF

d_call: NA
cdr3_length: 13
j_call: TRBJ2-1
v_call: TRBV6-5
clone_size: NA
cdr3_nt: TGTGCCAGCAGTTACTCGAATTACAATGAGCAGTTCTTC
cdr3_aa: CASSYSNYNEQFF

d_call: NA
cdr3_length: 14
j_call: TRBJ2-3
v_call: TRBV5-1
clone_size: NA
cdr3_nt: TGCGCCAGCGGACCCCAGACAGTTGGGGATACGCAGTATTTT
cdr3_aa: CASGPQTVGDTQYF

d_call: NA
cdr3_length: 14
j_call: TRBJ1-1
v_call: TRBV24-1
clone_size: NA
cdr3_nt: TGTGCCACCAGTGATTCCCCGCCCAACACTGAAGCTTTCTTT
cdr3_aa: CATSDSPPNTEAFF

d_call: NA
cdr3_length: 14
j_call: TRBJ1-2
v_call: TRBV3-1/TRBV3-2
clone_size: NA
cdr3_nt: TGTGCCAGCAGCCAGTTCGGGGCTGACTATGGCTACACCTTC
cdr3_aa: CASSQFGADYGYTF

d_call: TRBD1
cdr3_length: 15
j_call: TRBJ1-2
v_call: TRBV6-5
clone_size: NA
cdr3_nt: TGTGCCAGCAGCCAACCTACAGGGGGAATCCATGGCTACACCTTC
cdr3_aa: CASSQPTGGIHGYTF

d_call: NA
cdr3_length: 12
j_call: TRBJ1-4
v_call: TRBV12-3/TRBV12-4
clone_size: NA
cdr3_nt: TGTGCCAGCAGTTTAGGTTCACGAGGGCTGTTTTTT
cdr3_aa: CASSLGSRGLFF

d_call: NA
cdr3_length: 19
j_call: TRBJ1-2
v_call: TRBV5-5
clone_size: NA
cdr3_nt: TGTGCCAGCAGCTTCGACTGGGGGACACCACCTCTAAGTCGGGATGGCTACACCTTC
cdr3_aa: CASSFDWGTPPLSRDGYTF

d_call: NA
cdr3_length: 11
j_call: TRBJ2-5
v_call: TRBV7-2
clone_size: NA
cdr3_nt: TGTGCCAGCAGCGTCCAAGAGACCCAGTACTTC
cdr3_aa: CASSVQETQYF

d_call: NA
cdr3_length: 14
j_call: TRBJ1-1
v_call: TRBV6-4
clone_size: once
cdr3_nt: TGTGTCAGCAGTGACCCAGGGAGCAGCGCTGAAGCTTTCTTT
cdr3_aa: CVSSDPGSSAEAFF

d_call: NA
cdr3_length: 12
j_call: TRBJ1-1
v_call: TRBV7-6
clone_size: NA
cdr3_nt: TGTGCCAGCAGCTTAGAGGGTGCTGAAGCTTTCTTT
cdr3_aa: CASSLEGAEAFF

d_call: NA
cdr3_length: 12
j_call: TRBJ1-5
v_call: TRBV7-9
clone_size: NA
cdr3_nt: TGTGCCAGCAGCTTCCCCAATCAGCCCCAGCATTTT
cdr3_aa: CASSFPNQPQHF

d_call: NA
cdr3_length: 12
j_call: TRBJ1-1
v_call: TRBV27
clone_size: once
cdr3_nt: TGTGCCAGCAGTAGGTGGGGGGCTGAAGCTTTCTTT
cdr3_aa: CASSRWGAEAFF

d_call: NA
cdr3_length: 15
j_call: TRBJ2-5
v_call: TRBV9
clone_size: NA
cdr3_nt: TGTGCCAGCAGCGTACCCAACAGGGACCAAGAGACCCAGTACTTC
cdr3_aa: CASSVPNRDQETQYF

d_call: NA
cdr3_length: 15
j_call: TRBJ1-1
v_call: TRBV4-1
clone_size: NA
cdr3_nt: TGCGCCAGCAGCCAAGGGGCGAGGGGGGGCACTGAAGCTTTCTTT
cdr3_aa: CASSQGARGGTEAFF

d_call: NA
cdr3_length: 14
j_call: TRBJ1-2
v_call: TRBV5-1
clone_size: NA
cdr3_nt: TGCGCCAGCAGCTTCAGGGAACCTAACTATGGCTACACCTTC
cdr3_aa: CASSFREPNYGYTF

d_call: NA
cdr3_length: 15
j_call: TRBJ1-1
v_call: TRBV19
clone_size: NA
cdr3_nt: TGTGCCAGTAGTTATCGGGGGCGCGGGGACACTGAAGCTTTCTTT
cdr3_aa: CASSYRGRGDTEAFF

d_call: TRBD2
cdr3_length: 16
j_call: TRBJ2-1
v_call: TRBV11-3
clone_size: NA
cdr3_nt: TGTGCCAGCAGCTATCCGGGGGCTAGCGGGAGGAATGAGCAGTTCTTC
cdr3_aa: CASSYPGASGRNEQFF

d_call: NA
cdr3_length: 12
j_call: TRBJ2-5
v_call: TRBV6-5
clone_size: NA
cdr3_nt: TGTGCCAGCAGTCATACAAGGGAGACCCAGTACTTC
cdr3_aa: CASSHTRETQYF